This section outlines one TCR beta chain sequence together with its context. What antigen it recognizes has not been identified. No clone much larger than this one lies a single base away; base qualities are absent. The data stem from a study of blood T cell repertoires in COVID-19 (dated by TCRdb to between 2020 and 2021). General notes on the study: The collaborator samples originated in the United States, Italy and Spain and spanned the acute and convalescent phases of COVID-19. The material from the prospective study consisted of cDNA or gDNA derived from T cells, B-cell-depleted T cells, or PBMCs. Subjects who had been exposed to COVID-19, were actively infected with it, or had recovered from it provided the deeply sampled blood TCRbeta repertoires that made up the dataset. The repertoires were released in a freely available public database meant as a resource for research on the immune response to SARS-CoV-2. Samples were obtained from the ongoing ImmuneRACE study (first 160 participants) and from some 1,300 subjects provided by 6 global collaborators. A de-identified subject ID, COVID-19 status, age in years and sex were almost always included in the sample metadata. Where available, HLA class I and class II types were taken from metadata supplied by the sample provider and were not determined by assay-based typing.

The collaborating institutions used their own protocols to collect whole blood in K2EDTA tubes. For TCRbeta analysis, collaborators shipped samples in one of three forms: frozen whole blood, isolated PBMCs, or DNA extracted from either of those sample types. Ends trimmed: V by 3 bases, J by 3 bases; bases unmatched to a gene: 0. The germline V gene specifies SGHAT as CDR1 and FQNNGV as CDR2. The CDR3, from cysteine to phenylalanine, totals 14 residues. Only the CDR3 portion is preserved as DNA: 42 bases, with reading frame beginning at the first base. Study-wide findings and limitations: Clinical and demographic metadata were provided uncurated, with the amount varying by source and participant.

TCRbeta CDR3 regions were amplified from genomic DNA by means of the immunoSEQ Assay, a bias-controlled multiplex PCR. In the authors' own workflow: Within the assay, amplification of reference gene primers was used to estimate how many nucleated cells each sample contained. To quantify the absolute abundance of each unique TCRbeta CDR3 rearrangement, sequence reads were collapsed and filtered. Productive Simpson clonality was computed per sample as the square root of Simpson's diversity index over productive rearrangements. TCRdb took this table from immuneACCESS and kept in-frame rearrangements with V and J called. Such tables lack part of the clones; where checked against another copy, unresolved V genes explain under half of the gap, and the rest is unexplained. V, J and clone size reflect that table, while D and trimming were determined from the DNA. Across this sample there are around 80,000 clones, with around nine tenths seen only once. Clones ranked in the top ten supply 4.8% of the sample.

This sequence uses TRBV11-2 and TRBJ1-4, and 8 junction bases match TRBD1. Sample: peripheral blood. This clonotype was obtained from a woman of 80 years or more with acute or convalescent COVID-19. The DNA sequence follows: TGTGCCAGCAGCTTGGGACAGGCTAATGAAAAACTGTTTTTT. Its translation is CASSLGQANEKLFF.